The 3 T cell receptor beta chains listed next were all sequenced from one sample in a study of vaccination and CD4 T cells after COVID-19. The Oncomine TCR Beta short-read assay was applied to DNA of cultured CD4+ T cells. Via MiXCR, TCRdb re-called the PCR reads, giving one row per CDR3 protein. This sample has 3,500 to 4,500 distinct CDR3 sequences; under 25% occur once, and the top ten carry 20% to 25%. Indicated treatment: approximately nine-day PBMC culture with coronavirus spike peptide pools or control peptides (ViraFEST assay). These receptors have no known antigen. Sequencing input: CD4+ T cells from blood, cultured in vitro. The receptor source for this set is a human donor who had recovered from COVID-19.

This clonotype is judged medium-sized (0.01 to 0.1%). The chain couples TRBV2 to TRBJ1-5; 9 bases are shared with TRBD1. The V gene's germline CDR1 is SNHLY and CDR2 FYNNEI. The CDR3 loop spans 13 amino acids. J was trimmed by 7 bases and V by 8 bases; bases with no gene match: 6. Here the CDR3 reads CASSRDRDQPQHF. The CDR3, as DNA: TGTGCCAGCTCCCGGGACAGGGACCAGCCCCAGCATTTT.

This sequence joins TRBV6-1 and TRBJ2-7, with TRBD1 matching over 7 bases. V dropped 6 bases and J dropped 6; count of bases not matched to a gene: 8. This CDR3 comprises 13 residues. CDR1 and CDR2 from the germline V gene are MNHNS and SASEGT. CDR3 residues: CASRGTGQFEQYF. CDR3 DNA: TGTGCCAGCAGGGGAACGGGACAGTTCGAGCAGTACTTC.

This chain links TRBV2 with TRBJ1-4, with TRBD1 matching 7 bases. The V segment lost 5 bases and the J segment 5 bases; nucleotides outside the gene matches: 8. Germline V gene data show CDR1 as SNHLY and CDR2 as FYNNEI. The CDR3 has 15 residues. The CDR3 bases are TGTGCCAGCAGTACAGGGGCCGTCTCAAATGAAAAACTGTTTTTT. Translation gives CASSTGAVSNEKLFF.